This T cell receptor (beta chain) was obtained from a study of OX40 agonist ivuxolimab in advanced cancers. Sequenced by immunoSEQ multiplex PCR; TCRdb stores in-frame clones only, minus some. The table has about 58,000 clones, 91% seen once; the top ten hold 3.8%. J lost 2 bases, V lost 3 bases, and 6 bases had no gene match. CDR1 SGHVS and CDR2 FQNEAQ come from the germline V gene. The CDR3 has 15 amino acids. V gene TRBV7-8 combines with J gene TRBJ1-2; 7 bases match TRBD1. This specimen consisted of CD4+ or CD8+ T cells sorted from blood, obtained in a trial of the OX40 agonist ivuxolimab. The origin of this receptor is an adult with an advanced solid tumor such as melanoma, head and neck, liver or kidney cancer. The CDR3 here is CASSLSAGGNYGYTF. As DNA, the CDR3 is TGTGCCAGCAGCTTGAGTGCAGGGGGGAACTATGGCTACACCTTC.